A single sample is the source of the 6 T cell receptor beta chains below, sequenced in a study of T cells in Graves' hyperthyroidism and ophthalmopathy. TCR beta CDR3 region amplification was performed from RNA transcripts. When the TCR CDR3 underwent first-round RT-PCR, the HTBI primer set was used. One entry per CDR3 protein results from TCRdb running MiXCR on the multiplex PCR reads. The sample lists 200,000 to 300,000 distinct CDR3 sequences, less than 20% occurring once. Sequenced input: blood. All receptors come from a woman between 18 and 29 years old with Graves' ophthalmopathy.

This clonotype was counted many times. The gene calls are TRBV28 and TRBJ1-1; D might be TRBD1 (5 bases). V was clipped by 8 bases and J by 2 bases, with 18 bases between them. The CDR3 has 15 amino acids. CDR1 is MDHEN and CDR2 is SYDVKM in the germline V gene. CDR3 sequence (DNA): TGTGCCAGCGGCGTCCAAAGGGGCTCTAACACTGAAGCTTTCTTT. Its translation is CASGVQRGSNTEAFF. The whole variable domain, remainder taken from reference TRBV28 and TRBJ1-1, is DVKVTQSSRYLVKRTGEKVFLECVQDMDHENMFWYRQDPGLGLRLIYFSYDVKMKEKGDIPEGYSVSREKKERFSLILESASTNQTSMYLCASGVQRGSNTEAFFGQGTRLTVV.

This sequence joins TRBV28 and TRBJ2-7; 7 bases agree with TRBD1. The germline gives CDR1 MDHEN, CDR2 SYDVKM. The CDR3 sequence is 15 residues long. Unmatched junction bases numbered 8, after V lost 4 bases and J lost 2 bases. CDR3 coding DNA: TGTGCCAGCAGTTCACCCGGGACAGAGCCCTACGAGCAGTACTTC. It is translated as CASSSPGTEPYEQYF. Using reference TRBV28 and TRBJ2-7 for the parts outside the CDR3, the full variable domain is DVKVTQSSRYLVKRTGEKVFLECVQDMDHENMFWYRQDPGLGLRLIYFSYDVKMKEKGDIPEGYSVSREKKERFSLILESASTNQTSMYLCASSSPGTEPYEQYFGPGTRLTVT.

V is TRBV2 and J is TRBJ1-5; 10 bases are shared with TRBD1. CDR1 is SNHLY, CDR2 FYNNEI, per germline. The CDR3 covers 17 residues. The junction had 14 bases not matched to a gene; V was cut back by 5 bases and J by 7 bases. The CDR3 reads CASSLLRTGGSRQPQHF. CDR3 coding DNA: TGTGCCAGCAGTTTACTCCGGACAGGGGGAAGTCGACAGCCCCAGCATTTT.

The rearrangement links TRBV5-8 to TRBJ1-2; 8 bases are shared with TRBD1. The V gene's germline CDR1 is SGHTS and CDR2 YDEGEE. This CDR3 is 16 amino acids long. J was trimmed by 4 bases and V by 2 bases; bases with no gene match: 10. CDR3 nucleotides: TGTGCCAGCAGCTTACTTTTCGACAGGGGCAGCTATGGCTACACCTTC. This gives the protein CASSLLFDRGSYGYTF.

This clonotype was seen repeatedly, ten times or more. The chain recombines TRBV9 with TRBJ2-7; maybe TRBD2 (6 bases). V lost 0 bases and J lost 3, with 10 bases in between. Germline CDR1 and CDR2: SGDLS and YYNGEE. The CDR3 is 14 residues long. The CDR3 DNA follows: TGTGCCAGCAGCGTAGGCGGGACTGACTACGAGCAGTACTTC. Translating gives CASSVGGTDYEQYF.

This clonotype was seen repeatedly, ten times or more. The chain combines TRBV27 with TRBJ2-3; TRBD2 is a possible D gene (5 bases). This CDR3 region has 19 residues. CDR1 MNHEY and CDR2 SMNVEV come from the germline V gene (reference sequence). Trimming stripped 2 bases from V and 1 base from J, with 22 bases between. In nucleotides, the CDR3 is TGTGCCAGCAGTTTACTCAGAGGGCTACTAGGCTCGGGCACAGATACGCAGTATTTT. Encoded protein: CASSLLRGLLGSGTDTQYF.